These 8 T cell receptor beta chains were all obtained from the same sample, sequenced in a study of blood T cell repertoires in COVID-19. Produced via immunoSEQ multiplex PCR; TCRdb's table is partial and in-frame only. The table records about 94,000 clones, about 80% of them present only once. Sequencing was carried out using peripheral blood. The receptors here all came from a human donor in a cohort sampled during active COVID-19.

This CDR3 reads CASIQNTGVSSHPPLHF. CDR3 DNA sequence: TGTGCCAGCATTCAAAATACAGGGGTTTCGTCGCATCCACCCCTCCACTTT. The chain is built from TRBV11-3 and TRBJ1-6, with 7 bases identical to TRBD1. CDR3 length: 17 residues. CDR1 SGHNT and CDR2 YENEEA come from the germline V gene. J lost 11 bases, V lost 7 bases, and 20 bases had no gene match.

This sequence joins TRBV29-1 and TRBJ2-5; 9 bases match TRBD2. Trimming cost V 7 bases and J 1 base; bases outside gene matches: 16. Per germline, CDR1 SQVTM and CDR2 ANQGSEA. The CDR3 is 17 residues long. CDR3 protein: CSASGGTSRGTQETQYF. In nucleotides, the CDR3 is TGCAGCGCCTCGGGGGGGACTAGCAGGGGGACCCAAGAGACCCAGTACTTC.

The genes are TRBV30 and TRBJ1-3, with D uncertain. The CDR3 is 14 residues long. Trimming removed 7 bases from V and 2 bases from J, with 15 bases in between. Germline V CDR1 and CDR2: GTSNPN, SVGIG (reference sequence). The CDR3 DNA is TGTGCCTCTCCCGGGGTGAGGGCTGGAAACACCATATATTTT. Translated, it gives CASPGVRAGNTIYF. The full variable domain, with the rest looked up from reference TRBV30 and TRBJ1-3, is SQTIHQWPATLVQPVGSPLSLECTVEGTSNPNLYWYRQAAGRGLQLLFYSVGIGQISSEVPQNLSASRPQDRQFILSSKKLLLSDSGFYLCASPGVRAGNTIYFGEGSWLTVV.

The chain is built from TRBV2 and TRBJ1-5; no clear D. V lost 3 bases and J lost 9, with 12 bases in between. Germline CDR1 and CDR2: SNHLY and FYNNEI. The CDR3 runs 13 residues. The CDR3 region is CASSEGGLRPQHF. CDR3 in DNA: TGTGCCAGCAGTGAGGGAGGTCTTAGGCCCCAGCATTTT.

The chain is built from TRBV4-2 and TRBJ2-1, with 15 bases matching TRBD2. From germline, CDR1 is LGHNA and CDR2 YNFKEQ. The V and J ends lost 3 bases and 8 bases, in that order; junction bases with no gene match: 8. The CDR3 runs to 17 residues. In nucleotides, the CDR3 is TGTGCCAGCAGCCAGGGGACTAGCGGGAGGAGGTGGGATGAGCAGTTCTTC. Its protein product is CASSQGTSGRRWDEQFF.

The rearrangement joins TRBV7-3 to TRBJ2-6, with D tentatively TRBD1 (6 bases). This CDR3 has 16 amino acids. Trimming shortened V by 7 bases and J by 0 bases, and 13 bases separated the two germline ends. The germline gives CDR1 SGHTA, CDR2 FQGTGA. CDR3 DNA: TGTGCCAGCACCCAAAGAGGGGGCTCTGGGGCCAACGTCCTGACTTTC. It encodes CASTQRGGSGANVLTF. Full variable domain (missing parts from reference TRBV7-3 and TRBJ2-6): GAGVSQTPSNKVTEKGKYVELRCDPISGHTALYWYRQSLGQGPEFLIYFQGTGAADDSGLPNDRFFAVRPEGSVSTLKIQRTERGDSAVYLCASTQRGGSGANVLTFGAGSRLTVL.

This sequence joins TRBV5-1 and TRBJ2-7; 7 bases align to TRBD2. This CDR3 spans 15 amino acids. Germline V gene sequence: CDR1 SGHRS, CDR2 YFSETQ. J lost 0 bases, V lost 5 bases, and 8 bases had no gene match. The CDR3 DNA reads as TGCGCCAGCAGATCGGGGGGAGGGAGCTCCTACGAGCAGTACTTC. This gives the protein CASRSGGGSSYEQYF.

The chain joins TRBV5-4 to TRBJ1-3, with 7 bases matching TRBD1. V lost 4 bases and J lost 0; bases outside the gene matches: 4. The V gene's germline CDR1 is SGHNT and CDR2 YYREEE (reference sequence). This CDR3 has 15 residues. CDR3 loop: CASSQGQTSGNTIYF. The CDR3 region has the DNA TGTGCCAGCAGCCAGGGACAGACCTCTGGAAACACCATATATTTT.